This T cell receptor beta chain is from a study of glioma-infiltrating T cells after dendritic cell vaccination. The time point denotes: after dendritic cell vaccination, including at tumor progression/relapse. This clone came up once. The CDR3 has 14 amino acids. Trimming pared 4 bases from V and 5 bases from J, leaving 16 bases between. CDR1 and CDR2 from the germline V gene are SGHNT and YYREEE (reference sequence). Repertoires were generated with immunoSEQ multiplex PCR, while TCRdb's copy carries only in-frame clones and drops some. The sample lists approximately 85,000 clones, around 85% occurring once.

The genes are TRBV5-4 and TRBJ2-7; perhaps TRBD1 as D (6 bases). The TCR sequence derives from a human donor with glioblastoma. The sample was blood, taken after dendritic cell vaccination. CDR3 loop: CASSIPGVPNEQYF. CDR3 in DNA: TGTGCCAGCAGCATTCCAGGGGTCCCCAACGAGCAGTACTTC.